Shown below are 10 T cell receptor beta chains from a single sample sequenced in a study of T cells in Graves' hyperthyroidism and ophthalmopathy. TCR beta CDR3 sequences were amplified from RNA transcripts. In the first-round RT-PCR of the TCR CDR3, the HTBI primer set was used. Each CDR3 protein is one row after TCRdb ran MiXCR on the multiplex PCR reads. This sample has hundreds of thousands of distinct CDR3 sequences, with more than 45% found just once. Sequenced sample: peripheral blood or thyroid tissue (not recorded which). All receptors derive from a woman under 30 with Graves' hyperthyroidism.

The chain employs TRBV12-3 or TRBV12-4 and TRBJ2-5, with TRBD1 as a possible D gene (5 bases). The ends were cut back, 6 bases at V and 0 bases at J, with 14 bases in the middle. CDR3 length: 15 amino acids. Written as DNA, the CDR3 is TGTGCCAGCAGCCGACAGAGGCGGAACCAAGAGACCCAGTACTTC. This translates into CASSRQRRNQETQYF.

As for this clonotype: Sequence at one end of the junction differs from germline and may be a read error. This chain links TRBV10-3 with TRBJ2-5, with TRBD2 matching 7 bases. CDR1 is ENHRY, CDR2 SYGVKD, per germline. The CDR3 runs to 16 residues. CDR3 sequence reads: CASSYLIAGPKETQYF. Written as DNA, the CDR3 is TGTGCCAGCAGTTACCTAATAGCGGGTCCAAAAGAGACCCAGTACTTC.

The sample holds one count of this clonotype. The V call is TRBV15, the J call TRBJ2-2; the match to TRBD2 covers 8 bases. The CDR3 covers 15 residues. V trimming: 7 bases; J trimming: 5 bases; junction bases outside the gene matches: 9. Germline V lookup: CDR1 LNHNV, CDR2 YYDKDF (reference sequence). CDR3 protein: CATKFGGGRTGELFF. Written as DNA, the CDR3 is TGTGCCACCAAGTTCGGCGGGGGGCGTACCGGGGAGCTGTTTTTT.

V gene TRBV24-1 combines with J gene TRBJ1-2; D possibly corresponds to TRBD1 (6 bases). Trimming cost V 7 bases and J 4 bases, with 6 bases left between them. The CDR3 loop spans 11 amino acids. Per germline, CDR1 KGHDR and CDR2 SFDVKD. The chain's CDR3 is CATRTGYGYTF. The CDR3, as DNA: TGTGCCACCAGGACAGGCTATGGCTACACCTTC.

As regards this clonotype: A clone one base away is much larger, so this may be a read error. The rearrangement links TRBV24-1 to TRBJ2-7; D ambiguous. This CDR3 contains 11 residues. Germline CDR1 KGHDR, CDR2 SFDVKD. Trimming cost V 8 bases and J 4 bases, with 8 bases left between them. The CDR3 nucleotides are TGTGCCACCAATGCACAATACGAGCAGTACTTC. The encoded protein is CATNAQYEQYF.

The chain is built from TRBV2 and TRBJ2-7; D may be TRBD2 (6 bases). Germline V gives CDR1 SNHLY, CDR2 FYNNEI. This CDR3 is built from 16 residues. V was shortened by 5 bases and J by 4 bases, with 21 bases between the two germline ends. CDR3 amino acids: CASSLWTGDPNYEQYF. Here the CDR3 DNA reads TGTGCCAGCAGTTTATGGACGGGAGACCCTAATTACGAGCAGTACTTC.

The genes are TRBV19 and TRBJ1-5; the D is unclear. Germline V lookup: CDR1 LNHDA, CDR2 SQIVND (reference sequence). The CDR3 spans 15 residues. V gave up 6 bases and J gave up 2 bases, with 14 bases separating them. The CDR3 reads CASRTRQFGNQPQHF. In nucleotides, the CDR3 is TGTGCCAGTAGGACCAGACAATTCGGCAATCAGCCCCAGCATTTT.

Here the CDR3 DNA reads TGTGCCATCAGTGAGTCGTGGGGGGGGCTGCTCGAGCAGTACTTC. Amino acids: CAISESWGGLLEQYF. The J gene is TRBJ2-7, the V gene TRBV10-3; perhaps TRBD2 as D (7 bases). In germline, CDR1 is ENHRY, CDR2 SYGVKD. V was pared by 0 bases and J by 6 bases, with 15 bases between. This CDR3 region has 15 residues.

The chain joins TRBV7-9 to TRBJ2-7; the match to TRBD2 covers 8 bases. Germline CDR1 and CDR2: SEHNR and FQNEAQ (reference sequence). Trimming took 3 bases from V and 7 from J; bases not matched to a gene: 11. CDR3 length equals 15 residues. The CDR3 loop is CASSLSASGSGEQYF. The CDR3 coding sequence is TGTGCCAGCAGCTTGTCGGCCAGCGGGAGTGGAGAGCAGTACTTC. The variable domain in full, completed from reference TRBV7-9 and TRBJ2-7, reads DTGVSQNPRHKITKRGQNVTFRCDPISEHNRLYWYRQTLGQGPEFLTYFQNEAQLEKSRLLSDRFSAERPKGSFSTLEIQRTEQGDSAMYLCASSLSASGSGEQYFGPGTRLTVT.

The table lists this clonotype with many counts. The V gene is TRBV24-1, the J gene TRBJ1-2; D is perhaps TRBD1 (6 bases). V was clipped by 7 bases and J by 2 bases, with 13 bases between them. CDR1 is KGHDR, CDR2 SFDVKD, per germline. The CDR3 extends over 14 amino acids. The CDR3: CATRDKGGNYGYTF. As DNA, the CDR3 is TGTGCCACCAGGGACAAGGGGGGGAACTATGGCTACACCTTC.